The 19 T cell receptor beta chains below were found in one sample sequenced in a study of cytomegalovirus exposure and HLA in healthy donors. PCR was performed using 60 Vbeta and 13 Jbeta primers. Method: immunoSEQ multiplex PCR; TCRdb's copy keeps in-frame clones and lacks some. The sample shows over 150,000 clones, about four fifths of them seen only once. The sequenced sample consisted of PBMCs. The receptors here all came from a woman between 45 and 65 years old in good health and CMV-seronegative.

V usage is TRBV4-1 and J usage is TRBJ1-5; no clear D gene. V lost 4 bases and J lost 0, with 10 bases in between. The CDR3 extends over 15 amino acids. CDR1 and CDR2 from the germline V gene are MGHRA and YSYEKL. CDR3 sequence: CASSLAGNSNQPQHF. The CDR3 DNA sequence: TGCGCCAGCAGCCTTGCGGGGAATAGCAATCAGCCCCAGCATTTT.

The chain couples TRBV6-5 to TRBJ1-5, with D perhaps matching TRBD1 (6 bases). Trimming removed 6 bases at V and 0 bases at J, with 12 bases between. The CDR3 is 15 amino acids. In germline, CDR1 is MNHEY, CDR2 SVGAGI. For the CDR3, the DNA is TGTGCCAGCAGATCGGACAGAAATAGCAATCAGCCCCAGCATTTT. The encoded protein is CASRSDRNSNQPQHF.

J is TRBJ1-1 and V is TRBV27; D perhaps matches TRBD1 (5 bases). Trimming shortened V by 5 bases and J by 1 base, and 14 bases separated the two germline ends. The CDR3 contains 15 residues. In germline, CDR1 is MNHEY, CDR2 SMNVEV (reference sequence). The CDR3: CASSTQSGGNTEAFF. Written as DNA, the CDR3 is TGTGCCAGCAGTACACAATCCGGGGGGAACACTGAAGCTTTCTTT.

V usage is TRBV28 and J usage is TRBJ2-7, with unresolved D. Per the germline V gene, CDR1 is MDHEN and CDR2 is SYDVKM. The CDR3 covers 13 residues. V shed 2 bases and J shed 0 bases, with 5 bases lying between them. The CDR3 DNA is TGTGCCAGCAGTTTAACTTACTCCTACGAGCAGTACTTC. It translates to CASSLTYSYEQYF.

The rearrangement joins TRBV27 to TRBJ2-2, with D tentatively TRBD2 (5 bases). Per the germline V gene, CDR1 is MNHEY and CDR2 is SMNVEV (reference sequence). CDR3 length equals 15 residues. The V and J ends lost 6 bases and 4 bases respectively, with 15 bases between them. This chain's CDR3 is CASRSPRAGTGELFF. The DNA for the CDR3 is TGTGCCAGCAGGTCCCCCCGGGCGGGCACCGGGGAGCTGTTTTTT.

The chain has TRBV6-4 and TRBJ2-7; perhaps TRBD2 as D (5 bases). The germline V gene has CDR1 MRHNA and CDR2 SNTAGT. Trimming took off 3 bases at V and 6 bases at J, with 12 bases between the two ends. The CDR3 sequence is 13 residues long. The CDR3 bases are TGTGCCAGCAGTGAGAACTGGGAGCGCGAGCAGTACTTC. Protein sequence: CASSENWEREQYF.

This chain joins TRBV28 and TRBJ2-7; 15 nucleotides agree with TRBD2. Germline V gene sequence: CDR1 MDHEN, CDR2 SYDVKM. The CDR3 runs to 18 residues. Trimming cost V 4 bases and J 3 bases; bases outside gene matches: 10. This chain's CDR3 is CASSWTSGRAGGFYEQYF. For the CDR3, the DNA is TGTGCCAGCAGTTGGACTAGCGGGAGGGCCGGCGGATTCTACGAGCAGTACTTC.

The chain uses TRBV5-1 and TRBJ2-1; 9 positions agree with TRBD2. The CDR3 covers 16 residues. The germline V gene encodes CDR1 SGHRS and CDR2 YFSETQ. Trimming removed 1 base from V and 3 bases from J; junction bases left unmatched: 5. This CDR3 is CASSLSSGGLYNEQFF. The CDR3, as DNA: TGCGCCAGCAGCTTGAGTAGCGGGGGCCTCTACAATGAGCAGTTCTTC.

Here the CDR3 DNA reads TGTGCCTGGAGTGTAAGAGGGTTGAGCTCCTACAATGAGCAGTTCTTC. Amino acid sequence: CAWSVRGLSSYNEQFF. This rearrangement joins TRBV30 to TRBJ2-1; maybe TRBD2 (5 bases). The V gene's germline CDR1 is GTSNPN and CDR2 SVGIG (reference sequence). Between the trimmed V and J ends, which lost 0 bases and 0 bases, there was a span of 12 bases. CDR3 length equals 16 residues.

The chain employs TRBV4-2 and TRBJ2-3; TRBD1 agrees at 7 bases. The CDR3 contains 14 residues. The V gene end was trimmed by 5 bases and the J gene end by 4 bases; junction bases not matched to a gene: 6. Germline lookup yields CDR1 LGHNA and CDR2 YNFKEQ. Here the CDR3 reads CASSEQGPPDTQYF. CDR3 nucleotide sequence: TGTGCCAGCAGCGAACAGGGGCCCCCAGATACGCAGTATTTT.

This chain uses TRBV5-4 with TRBJ1-2, with D maybe TRBD1 (5 bases). This CDR3 has 13 amino acids. Trimming took 4 bases from V and 7 from J, leaving 14 bases between them. Germline CDR1 is SGHNT and CDR2 is YYREEE (reference sequence). CDR3 amino acids: CASSNLFGGGYTF. The CDR3 region has the DNA TGTGCCAGCAGCAACCTTTTCGGGGGTGGCTACACCTTC.

The rearrangement joins TRBV6-6 to TRBJ2-2, with D possibly matching TRBD2 (5 bases). This CDR3 has 14 amino acids. V lost 0 bases, J lost 5 bases, and 7 bases lay in between. The germline gives CDR1 MNHNY, CDR2 SVGAGI (reference sequence). CDR3 sequence reads: CASSYSGETGELFF. The CDR3 bases are TGTGCCAGCAGTTACTCGGGAGAGACCGGGGAGCTGTTTTTT.

V and J are TRBV2 and TRBJ2-7, with 9 positions matching TRBD1. Trimming removed 5 bases from V and 12 bases from J; junction bases left unmatched: 8. CDR3 size: 12 residues. The germline V gene has CDR1 SNHLY and CDR2 FYNNEI. The CDR3 loop is CASSFYRGPPYF. The CDR3 bases are TGTGCCAGCAGTTTCTACAGGGGGCCCCCGTACTTC.

The chain has TRBV14 and TRBJ1-3, with unresolved D. The CDR3 loop spans 14 amino acids. CDR1 SGHDN and CDR2 FVKESK come from the germline V gene. With 3 bases removed from V and 4 bases from J, the gap between germline ends came to 10 bases. The CDR3 spells CASSQSRGGNTIYF. The CDR3 region has the DNA TGTGCCAGCAGCCAGTCCCGAGGGGGAAACACCATATATTTT.

The chain joins TRBV14 to TRBJ1-2; D not certain. Trimming shortened V by 0 bases and J by 7 bases, and 21 bases separated the two germline ends. Germline V CDR1 and CDR2: SGHDN, FVKESK. The length of the CDR3 is 17 residues. The CDR3 bases are TGTGCCAGCAGCCAAGATCGCAAGCTTCGGGGTTCTGGTGGCTACACCTTC. Translated: CASSQDRKLRGSGGYTF.

The rearrangement links TRBV5-6 to TRBJ2-2; 7 bases are a match to TRBD1. Looked up from germline, CDR1 is SGHDT and CDR2 is YYEEEE. After removal of 3 bases from V and 4 bases from J, the junction contained 3 bases not matched to a gene. The CDR3 spans 14 residues. CDR3 sequence: CASSSGTATGELFF. The DNA of the CDR3 is TGTGCCAGCAGCTCCGGGACAGCCACCGGGGAGCTGTTTTTT.

The V call is TRBV13, the J call TRBJ2-3, with D perhaps TRBD2 (7 bases). CDR3 length equals 15 residues. Trimming pared 5 bases from V and 1 base from J, leaving 13 bases between. CDR1 and CDR2 (germline): PRHDT, FYEKMQ (reference sequence). The CDR3 DNA is TGTGCCAGCAGCCCCGGGGAGGGGGGCACAGATACGCAGTATTTT. The encoded protein is CASSPGEGGTDTQYF.

The genes are TRBV9 and TRBJ2-1; TRBD1 is a possible D gene (6 bases). The germline V gene encodes CDR1 SGDLS and CDR2 YYNGEE. V gave up 4 bases and J gave up 4 bases, with 18 bases separating them. The CDR3 covers 16 residues. The CDR3 DNA reads as TGTGCCAGCAGCTACACACAGGGTGCGACGTACAATGAGCAGTTCTTC. Its protein product is CASSYTQGATYNEQFF. The full variable domain, completed using reference TRBV9 and TRBJ2-1, is DSGVTQTPKHLITATGQRVTLRCSPRSGDLSVYWYQQSLDQGLQFLIQYYNGEERAKGNILERFSAQQFPDLHSELNLSSLELGDSALYFCASSYTQGATYNEQFFGPGTRLTVL.

The chain uses TRBV19 and TRBJ2-1; D is ambiguous. The germline V and J ends were trimmed by 1 base and 7 bases, with 14 bases remaining between them. The V gene's germline CDR1 is LNHDA and CDR2 SQIVND (reference sequence). The CDR3 has 15 amino acids. DNA of the CDR3: TGTGCCAGTAGTATAGGGCCTGAAAGGCGGAATGAGCAGTTCTTC. Its translation: CASSIGPERRNEQFF.